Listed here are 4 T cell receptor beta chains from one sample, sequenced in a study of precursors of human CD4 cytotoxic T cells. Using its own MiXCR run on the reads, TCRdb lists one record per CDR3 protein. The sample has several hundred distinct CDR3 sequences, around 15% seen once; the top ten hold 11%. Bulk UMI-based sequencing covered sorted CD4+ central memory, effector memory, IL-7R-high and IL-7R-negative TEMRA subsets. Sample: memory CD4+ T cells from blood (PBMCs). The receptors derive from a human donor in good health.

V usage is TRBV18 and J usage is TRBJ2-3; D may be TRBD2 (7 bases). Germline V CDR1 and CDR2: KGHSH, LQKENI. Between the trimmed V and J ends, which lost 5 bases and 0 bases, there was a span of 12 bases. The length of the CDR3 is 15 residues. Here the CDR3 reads CASSTGGPSTDTQYF. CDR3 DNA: TGTGCCAGCTCAACCGGGGGGCCCAGCACAGATACGCAGTATTTT. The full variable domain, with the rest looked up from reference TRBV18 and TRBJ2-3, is NAGVMQNPRHLVRRRGQEARLRCSPMKGHSHVYWYRQLPEEGLKFMVYLQKENIIDESGMPKERFSAEFPKEGPSILRIQQVVRGDSAAYFCASSTGGPSTDTQYFGPGTRLTVL.

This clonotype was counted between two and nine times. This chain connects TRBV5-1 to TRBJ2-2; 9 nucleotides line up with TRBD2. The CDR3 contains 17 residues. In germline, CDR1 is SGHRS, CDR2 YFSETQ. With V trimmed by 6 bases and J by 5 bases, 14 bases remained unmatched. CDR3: CASTGSAGGPGTGELFF. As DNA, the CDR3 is TGCGCCAGCACAGGATCGGCGGGAGGGCCGGGAACCGGGGAGCTGTTTTTT.

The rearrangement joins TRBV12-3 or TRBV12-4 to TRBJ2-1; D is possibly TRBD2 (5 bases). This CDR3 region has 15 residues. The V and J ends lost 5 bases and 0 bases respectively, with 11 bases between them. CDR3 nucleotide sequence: TGTGCCAGCAGTCAAAGCGGAGTCTCCTACAATGAGCAGTTCTTC. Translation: CASSQSGVSYNEQFF.

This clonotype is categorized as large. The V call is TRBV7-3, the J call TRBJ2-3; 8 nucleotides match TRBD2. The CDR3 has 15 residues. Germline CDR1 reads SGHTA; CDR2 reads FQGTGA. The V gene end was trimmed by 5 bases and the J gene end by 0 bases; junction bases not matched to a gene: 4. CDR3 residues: CASSETSESTDTQYF. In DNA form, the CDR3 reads TGTGCCAGCAGCGAGACTAGCGAAAGCACAGATACGCAGTATTTT.